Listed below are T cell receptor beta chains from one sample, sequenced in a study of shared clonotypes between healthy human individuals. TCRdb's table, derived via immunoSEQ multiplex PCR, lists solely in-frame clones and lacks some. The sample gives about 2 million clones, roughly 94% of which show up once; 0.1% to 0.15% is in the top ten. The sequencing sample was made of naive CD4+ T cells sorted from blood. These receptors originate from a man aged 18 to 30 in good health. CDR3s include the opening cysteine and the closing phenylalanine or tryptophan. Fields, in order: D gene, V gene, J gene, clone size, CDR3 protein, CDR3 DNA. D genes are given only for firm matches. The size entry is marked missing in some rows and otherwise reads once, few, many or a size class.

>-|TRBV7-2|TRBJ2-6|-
CASSRVNSGANVLTF
TGTGCCAGCAGCCGTGTGAACTCTGGGGCCAACGTCCTGACTTTC
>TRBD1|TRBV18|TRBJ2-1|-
CASSRTGQGVYNEQFF
TGTGCCAGCTCACGAACCGGACAGGGGGTATACAATGAGCAGTTCTTC
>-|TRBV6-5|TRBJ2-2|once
CASNRDANTGELFF
TGTGCCAGCAACCGGGACGCGAACACCGGGGAGCTGTTTTTT
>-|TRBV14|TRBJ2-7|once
CASSQDGAYYEQYF
TGTGCCAGCAGCCAAGACGGGGCTTACTACGAGCAGTACTTC
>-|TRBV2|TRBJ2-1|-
CASSGEGIPSNEQFF
TGTGCCAGCAGTGGAGAGGGCATTCCCAGCAATGAGCAGTTCTTC
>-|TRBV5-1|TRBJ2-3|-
CASSFRTYTDTQYF
TGCGCCAGCAGCTTTAGGACTTACACAGATACGCAGTATTTT
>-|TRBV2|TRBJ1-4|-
CASSLTGPSGLFF
TGTGCCAGCAGCCTTACAGGGCCCAGTGGACTGTTTTTT
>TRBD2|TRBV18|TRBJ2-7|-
CASSPRSGEYEQYF
TGTGCCAGCTCACCCCGCAGCGGGGAATACGAGCAGTACTTC
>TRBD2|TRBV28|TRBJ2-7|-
CASSLTSGGALEQYF
TGTGCCAGCAGTTTAACGAGCGGGGGGGCCCTCGAGCAGTACTTC
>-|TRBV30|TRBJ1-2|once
CAWLGDSGPGYTF
TGTGCCTGGCTGGGGGACTCGGGACCTGGCTACACCTTC
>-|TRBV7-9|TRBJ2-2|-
CASSLNSGAVGELFF
TGTGCCAGCAGCTTAAATTCAGGGGCGGTCGGGGAGCTGTTTTTT
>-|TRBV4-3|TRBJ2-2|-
CASSQERNTGELFF
TGCGCCAGCAGCCAAGAACGAAACACCGGGGAGCTGTTTTTT
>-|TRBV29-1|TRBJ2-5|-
CSSRQGGETQYF
TGCAGCTCCCGACAGGGAGGGGAGACCCAGTACTTC
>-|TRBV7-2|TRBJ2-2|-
CASSLQGGELFF
TGTGCCAGCAGCTTACAGGGCGGGGAGCTGTTTTTT
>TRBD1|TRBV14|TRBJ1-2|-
CASRPPVPPGQGDGYTF
TGTGCCAGCAGACCCCCTGTTCCGCCGGGACAGGGAGATGGCTACACCTTC
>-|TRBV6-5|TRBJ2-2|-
CASSYNPTNTGELFF
TGTGCCAGCAGTTACAATCCAACGAACACCGGGGAGCTGTTTTTT
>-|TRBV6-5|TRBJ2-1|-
CASSRLNNEQFF
TGTGCCAGCAGTCGACTGAACAATGAGCAGTTCTTC
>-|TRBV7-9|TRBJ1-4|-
CASRPTENEKLFF
TGTGCCAGCAGGCCGACAGAAAATGAAAAACTGTTTTTT
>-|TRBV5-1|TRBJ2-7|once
CASSLGGSSSYEQYF
TGCGCCAGCAGCTTGGGAGGGAGCAGCTCCTACGAGCAGTACTTC
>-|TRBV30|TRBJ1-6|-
CAWSQGLASPGNNSPLHF
TGTGCCTGGAGCCAGGGGTTGGCGAGCCCGGGGAATAATTCACCCCTCCACTTT
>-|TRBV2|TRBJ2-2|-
CASRQQGGGELFF
TGTGCCAGCAGGCAACAGGGCGGCGGGGAGCTGTTTTTT
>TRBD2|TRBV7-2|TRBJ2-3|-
CASSLQRGPHFHMANTQYF
TGTGCCAGCAGCTTACAGCGGGGCCCCCATTTCCACATGGCAAATACGCAGTATTTT